This T cell receptor beta chain came from a study of cytomegalovirus exposure and HLA in healthy donors. General study points: The study put 150 or so TCR beta chains on its list as cytomegalovirus-associated.

The germline V and J ends were trimmed by 3 bases and 5 bases, with 16 bases remaining between them. The CDR3 extends over 15 amino acids. Germline CDR1 and CDR2: KGHSH and LQKENI. PCR was performed using 60 Vbeta and 13 Jbeta primers. Using immunoSEQ multiplex PCR, the repertoire was profiled, and TCRdb retains in-frame clones only, with some absent. The table lists tens of thousands of clones, 79% of them singletons. On this clone itself: The antigen remains unidentified.

Sequenced material: PBMCs. The receptor comes from a woman aged 40-49 years in good health and CMV-seronegative. The chain uses TRBV18 and TRBJ1-1, with a weak D call TRBD1 (5 bases). The CDR3 spells CASSPSREVRTEAFF. DNA for the CDR3: TGTGCCAGCTCACCCTCCAGGGAGGTGCGGACTGAAGCTTTCTTT.